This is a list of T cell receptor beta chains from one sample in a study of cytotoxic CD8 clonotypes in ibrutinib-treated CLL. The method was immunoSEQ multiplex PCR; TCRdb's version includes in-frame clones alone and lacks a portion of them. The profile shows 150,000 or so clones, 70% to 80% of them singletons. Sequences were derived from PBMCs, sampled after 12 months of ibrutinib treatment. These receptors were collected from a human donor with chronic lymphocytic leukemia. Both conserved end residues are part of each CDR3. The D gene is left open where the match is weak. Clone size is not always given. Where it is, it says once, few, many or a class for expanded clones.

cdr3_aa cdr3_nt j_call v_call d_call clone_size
CASSLLLAGSYNEQFF TGCGCCAGCAGCTTGTTACTAGCGGGCTCGTACAATGAGCAGTTCTTC TRBJ2-1 TRBV5-1 TRBD2 few
CASSYETASTDTQYF TGTGCCAGCAGTTACGAGACAGCTAGCACAGATACGCAGTATTTT TRBJ2-3 TRBV6-6 . .
CASSLAVSYNEQFF TGTGCCAGCAGTTTAGCGGTCTCCTACAATGAGCAGTTCTTC TRBJ2-1 TRBV27 . .
CASRSTGGLAGITYNEQFF TGTGCCAGCAGATCGACAGGGGGACTAGCGGGGATTACCTACAATGAGCAGTTCTTC TRBJ2-1 TRBV28 TRBD2 .
CASSLALAGRIGEQYF TGTGCCAGCAGCTTAGCGCTAGCGGGGAGGATAGGCGAGCAGTACTTC TRBJ2-7 TRBV7-2 TRBD2 once
CASLTGSGELFF TGTGCCAGTCTAACAGGGTCCGGGGAGCTGTTTTTT TRBJ2-2 TRBV27 . .
CASSPAGAVGQETQYF TGTGCCAGCAGCCCGGCCGGGGCAGTAGGCCAAGAGACCCAGTACTTC TRBJ2-5 TRBV4-2 . .
CASSSGGQGVGEQYF TGTGCCAGCAGCTCTGGGGGACAGGGAGTAGGGGAGCAGTACTTC TRBJ2-7 TRBV7-3 TRBD1 .
CATGGAGDTQYF TGTGCCACCGGAGGGGCGGGAGATACGCAGTATTTT TRBJ2-3 TRBV6-5 . .
CASGPDSGRGEQYF TGTGCCAGCGGCCCCGATAGCGGGAGAGGGGAGCAGTACTTC TRBJ2-7 TRBV7-2 TRBD2 .
CASSLHGTGMEKLFF TGTGCCAGCTCCCTGCACGGGACAGGGATGGAAAAACTGTTTTTT TRBJ1-4 TRBV27 TRBD1 .
CASSQVGLAGGTEQYF TGCGCCAGCAGCCAAGTGGGACTAGCGGGAGGGACCGAGCAGTACTTC TRBJ2-7 TRBV4-3 TRBD2 once
CASSLTGSSTDTQYF TGTGCCAGCAGCTTGACAGGATCTAGCACAGATACGCAGTATTTT TRBJ2-3 TRBV7-9 . .
CATQVVKGAYEQYF TGTGCCACCCAGGTGGTGAAGGGGGCCTACGAGCAGTACTTC TRBJ2-7 TRBV7-2 . .
CASSISGIAYEQYF TGTGCCAGTAGTATAAGCGGGATCGCCTACGAGCAGTACTTC TRBJ2-7 TRBV19 TRBD2 .
CASSISRYTEAFF TGTGCCAGTAGTATAAGCAGATACACTGAAGCTTTCTTT TRBJ1-1 TRBV19 . .
CASSITFDNQPQHF TGTGCCAGTAGTATTACGTTTGACAATCAGCCCCAGCATTTT TRBJ1-5 TRBV19 . .
CASSPEGYSNQPQHF TGTGCCAGTTCACCCGAGGGCTATAGCAATCAGCCCCAGCATTTT TRBJ1-5 TRBV19 . .
CASRLGGLISNEQFF TGTGCCAGCCGTCTTGGGGGCCTAATTTCCAATGAGCAGTTCTTC TRBJ2-1 TRBV27 . .
CASSFLISGGKETQYF TGTGCCAGCAGCTTTCTTATTTCAGGGGGCAAAGAGACCCAGTACTTC TRBJ2-5 TRBV7-9 TRBD1 .
CASSQGTGGNTIYF TGTGCCAGCAGCCAAGGGACAGGCGGAAACACCATATATTTT TRBJ1-3 TRBV6-5 TRBD1 .
CASSQGRRSEQYF TGTGCCAGCAGCCAAGGACGTAGAAGCGAGCAGTACTTC TRBJ2-7 TRBV7-8 . once
CASSMDLRSYGYTF TGTGCCAGTAGTATGGATTTAAGGTCCTATGGCTACACCTTC TRBJ1-2 TRBV19 . .
CASSQNRMGTDTQYF TGCGCCAGCAGCCAAAACAGGATGGGCACAGATACGCAGTATTTT TRBJ2-3 TRBV4-3 . .
CASSFRQRNTEAFF TGCGCCAGCAGCTTCCGACAGAGGAACACTGAAGCTTTCTTT TRBJ1-1 TRBV5-1 . few
CATSIDPRVNEQFF TGTGCCACCAGCATAGACCCTAGAGTCAATGAGCAGTTCTTC TRBJ2-1 TRBV15 . .
CASSRPGGSSYNEQFF TGTGCCAGCAGTCGCCCTGGCGGTAGCTCCTACAATGAGCAGTTCTTC TRBJ2-1 TRBV27 . .
CASPPIGGLAGPSSYNEQFF TGTGCCAGCCCCCCCATCGGTGGACTAGCGGGGCCCAGCTCCTACAATGAGCAGTTCTTC TRBJ2-1 TRBV28 TRBD2 .
CASSPVGGLYEKLFF TGTGCCAGCAGCCCGGTGGGGGGGCTTTATGAAAAACTGTTTTTT TRBJ1-4 TRBV7-8 . .
CASSPGINEQFF TGCGCCAGCAGCCCGGGTATCAATGAGCAGTTCTTC TRBJ2-1 TRBV5-1 . .
CASRGAGPYNEQFF TGCGCCAGCAGGGGAGCAGGACCCTACAATGAGCAGTTCTTC TRBJ2-1 TRBV10-2 . .